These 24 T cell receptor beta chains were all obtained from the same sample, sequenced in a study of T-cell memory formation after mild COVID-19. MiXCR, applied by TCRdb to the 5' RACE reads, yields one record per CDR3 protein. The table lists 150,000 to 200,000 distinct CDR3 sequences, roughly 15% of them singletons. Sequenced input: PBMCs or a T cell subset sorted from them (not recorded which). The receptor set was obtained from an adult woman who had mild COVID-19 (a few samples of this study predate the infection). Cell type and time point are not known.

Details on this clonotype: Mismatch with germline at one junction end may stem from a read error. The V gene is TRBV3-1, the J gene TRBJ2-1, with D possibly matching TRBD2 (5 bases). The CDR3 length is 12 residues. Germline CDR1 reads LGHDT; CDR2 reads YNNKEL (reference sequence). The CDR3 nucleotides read TGCGCTGCCCTAGGAGGCGGGAATGAGCAGTTCTTC. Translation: CAALGGGNEQFF.

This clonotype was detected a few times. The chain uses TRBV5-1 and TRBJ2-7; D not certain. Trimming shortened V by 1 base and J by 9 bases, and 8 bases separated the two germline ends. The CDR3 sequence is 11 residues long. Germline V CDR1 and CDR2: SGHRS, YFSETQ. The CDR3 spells CASSLNWWQYF. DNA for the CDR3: TGCGCCAGCAGCTTGAATTGGTGGCAGTACTTC.

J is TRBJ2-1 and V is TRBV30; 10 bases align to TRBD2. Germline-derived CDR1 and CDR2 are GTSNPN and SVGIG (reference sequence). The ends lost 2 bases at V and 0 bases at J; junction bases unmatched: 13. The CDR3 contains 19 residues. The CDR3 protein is CAWSLGGAGGPSSYNEQFF. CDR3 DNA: TGTGCCTGGAGTTTAGGAGGAGCGGGGGGGCCGAGCTCCTACAATGAGCAGTTCTTC.

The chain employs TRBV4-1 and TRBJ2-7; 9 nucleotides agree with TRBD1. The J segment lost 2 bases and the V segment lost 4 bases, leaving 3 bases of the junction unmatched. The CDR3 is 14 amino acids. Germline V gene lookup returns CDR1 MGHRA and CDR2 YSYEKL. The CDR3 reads CASSLRQGAYEQYF. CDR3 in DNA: TGCGCCAGCAGCCTACGACAGGGGGCCTACGAGCAGTACTTC.

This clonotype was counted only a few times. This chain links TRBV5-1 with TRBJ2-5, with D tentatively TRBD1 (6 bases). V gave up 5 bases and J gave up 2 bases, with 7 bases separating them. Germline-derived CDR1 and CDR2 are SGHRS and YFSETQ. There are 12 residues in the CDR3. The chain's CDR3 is CASRDRQETQYF. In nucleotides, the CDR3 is TGCGCCAGCAGGGACAGACAAGAGACCCAGTACTTC.

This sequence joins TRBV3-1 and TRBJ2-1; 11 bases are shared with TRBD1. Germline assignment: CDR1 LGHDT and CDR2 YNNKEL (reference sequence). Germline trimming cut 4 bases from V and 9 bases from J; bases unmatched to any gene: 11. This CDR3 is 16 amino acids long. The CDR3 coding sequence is TGTGCCAGCAGCCCCTGGACAGGGGGCGAGTTTGGTGAGCAGTTCTTC. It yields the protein CASSPWTGGEFGEQFF.

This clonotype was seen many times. The CDR3 reads CASSYGTGLRSTDTQYF. The DNA for the CDR3 is TGTGCCAGCAGCTATGGAACAGGACTTCGCAGCACAGATACGCAGTATTTT. The J gene is TRBJ2-3, the V gene TRBV7-3; either TRBD1 or TRBD2 may fit D (5 bases each). Germline lookup yields CDR1 SGHTA and CDR2 FQGTGA. Trimming shortened V by 4 bases and J by 0 bases, and 17 bases separated the two germline ends. This CDR3 is 17 amino acids long.

In DNA form, the CDR3 reads TGTGCCAGCAGCTTAAGTGAACAGCGTTATGGCTACACCTTC. Its translation: CASSLSEQRYGYTF. This chain links TRBV5-8 with TRBJ1-2, with D unresolved. Germline V gene sequence: CDR1 SGHTS, CDR2 YDEGEE. The ends were cut back, 2 bases at V and 5 bases at J, with 13 bases in the middle. CDR3 length: 14 residues.

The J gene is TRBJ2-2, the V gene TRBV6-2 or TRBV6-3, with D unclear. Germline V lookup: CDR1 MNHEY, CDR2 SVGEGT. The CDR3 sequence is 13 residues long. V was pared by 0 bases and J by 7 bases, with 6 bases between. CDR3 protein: CASSYSNGGELFF. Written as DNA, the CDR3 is TGTGCCAGCAGTTACTCGAATGGCGGGGAGCTGTTTTTT.

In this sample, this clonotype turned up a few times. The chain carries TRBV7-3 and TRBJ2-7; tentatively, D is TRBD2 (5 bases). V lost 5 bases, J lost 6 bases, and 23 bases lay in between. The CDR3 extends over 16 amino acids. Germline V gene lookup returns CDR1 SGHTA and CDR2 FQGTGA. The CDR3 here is CASSLAGPQLLAEQYF. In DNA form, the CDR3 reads TGTGCCAGCAGCCTAGCCGGGCCACAGCTCCTAGCCGAGCAGTACTTC.

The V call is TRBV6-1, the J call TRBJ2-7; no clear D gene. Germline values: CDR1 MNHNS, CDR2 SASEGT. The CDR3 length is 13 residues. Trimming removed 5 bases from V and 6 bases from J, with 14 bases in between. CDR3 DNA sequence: TGTGCCAGCAGTAGTCCGCCACCCGCCGAGCAGTACTTC. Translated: CASSSPPPAEQYF.

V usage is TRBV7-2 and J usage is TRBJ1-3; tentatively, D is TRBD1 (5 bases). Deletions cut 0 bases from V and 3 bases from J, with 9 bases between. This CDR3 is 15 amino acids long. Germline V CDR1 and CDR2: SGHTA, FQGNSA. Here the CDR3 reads CASSLAQDFGNTIYF. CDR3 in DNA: TGTGCCAGCAGCTTAGCACAGGATTTTGGAAACACCATATATTTT.

The CDR3 DNA reads as TGCGCCAGCAGCAAACGGTCGAACACCGGGGAGCTGTTTTTT. Encoded protein: CASSKRSNTGELFF. The chain recombines TRBV5-1 with TRBJ2-2; unclear D gene. The CDR3 extends over 14 amino acids. CDR1 is SGHRS, CDR2 YFSETQ, per germline. V was cut by 4 bases and J by 0 bases, with 7 bases left in between.

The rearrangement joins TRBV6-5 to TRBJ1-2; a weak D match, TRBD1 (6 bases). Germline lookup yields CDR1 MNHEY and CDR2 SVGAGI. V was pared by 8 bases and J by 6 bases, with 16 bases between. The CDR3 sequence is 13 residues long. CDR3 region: CASLGSGDHGYTF. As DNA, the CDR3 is TGTGCCAGCCTTGGGTCAGGGGATCATGGCTACACCTTC.

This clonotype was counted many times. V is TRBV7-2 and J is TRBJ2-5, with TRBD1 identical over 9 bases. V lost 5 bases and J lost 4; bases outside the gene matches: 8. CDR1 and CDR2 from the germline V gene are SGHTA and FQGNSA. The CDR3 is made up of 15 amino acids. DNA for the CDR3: TGTGCCAGCAGCACCCAGACAGGGGGAGGAGAGACCCAGTACTTC. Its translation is CASSTQTGGGETQYF.

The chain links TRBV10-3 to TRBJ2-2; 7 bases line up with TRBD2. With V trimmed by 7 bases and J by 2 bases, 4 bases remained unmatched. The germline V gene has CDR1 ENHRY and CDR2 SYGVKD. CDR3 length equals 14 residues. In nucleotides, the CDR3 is TGTGCCATCACGGCTAGCGGTAACACCGGGGAGCTGTTTTTT. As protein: CAITASGNTGELFF.

Here the CDR3 DNA reads TGTGCCAGCAGCTTGTACAGCAATACACAAGAGACCCAGTACTTC. Its translation is CASSLYSNTQETQYF. The chain recombines TRBV5-5 with TRBJ2-5, with unresolved D. V lost 1 base and J 2 bases, leaving 12 bases between the germline ends. The CDR3 loop spans 15 amino acids. The germline gives CDR1 SGHKS, CDR2 YYEKEE (reference sequence).

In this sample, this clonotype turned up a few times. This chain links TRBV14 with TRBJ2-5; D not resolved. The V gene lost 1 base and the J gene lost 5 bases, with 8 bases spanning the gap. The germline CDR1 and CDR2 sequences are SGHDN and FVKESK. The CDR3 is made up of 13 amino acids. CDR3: CASSQVPHETQYF. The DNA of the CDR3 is TGTGCCAGCAGCCAAGTCCCCCATGAGACCCAGTACTTC.

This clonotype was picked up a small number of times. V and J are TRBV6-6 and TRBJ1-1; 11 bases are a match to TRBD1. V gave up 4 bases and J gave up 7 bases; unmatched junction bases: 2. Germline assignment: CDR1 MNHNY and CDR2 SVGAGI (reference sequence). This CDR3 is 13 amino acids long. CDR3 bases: TGTGCCAGCAGTTCGGACAGGGGGCATGAAGCTTTCTTT. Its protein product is CASSSDRGHEAFF.

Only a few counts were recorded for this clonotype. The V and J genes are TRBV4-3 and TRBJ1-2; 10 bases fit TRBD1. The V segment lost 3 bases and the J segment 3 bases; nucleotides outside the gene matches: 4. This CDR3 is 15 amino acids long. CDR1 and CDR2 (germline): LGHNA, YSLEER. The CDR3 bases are TGCGCCAGCAGCCACCGACAGGGGGCGGACTATGGCTACACCTTC. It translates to CASSHRQGADYGYTF.

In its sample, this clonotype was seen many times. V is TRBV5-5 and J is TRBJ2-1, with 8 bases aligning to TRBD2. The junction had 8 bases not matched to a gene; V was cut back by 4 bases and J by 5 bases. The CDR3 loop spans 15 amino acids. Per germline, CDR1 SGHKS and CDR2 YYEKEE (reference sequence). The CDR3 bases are TGTGCCAGCAGCCACGGGGCAGCGGGAGACAATGAGCAGTTCTTC. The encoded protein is CASSHGAAGDNEQFF.

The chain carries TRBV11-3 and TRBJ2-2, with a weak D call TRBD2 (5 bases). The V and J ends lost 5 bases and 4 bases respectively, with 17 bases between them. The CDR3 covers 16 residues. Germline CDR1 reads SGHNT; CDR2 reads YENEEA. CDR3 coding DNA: TGTGCCAGCAGCCCCGGGCTCCGGGGTCGCACCGGGGAGCTGTTTTTT. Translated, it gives CASSPGLRGRTGELFF.

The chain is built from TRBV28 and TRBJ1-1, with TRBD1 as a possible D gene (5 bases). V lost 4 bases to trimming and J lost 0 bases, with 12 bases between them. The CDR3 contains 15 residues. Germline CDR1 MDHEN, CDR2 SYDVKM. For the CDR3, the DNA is TGTGCCAGCAGTTCCTTTCAGGGAATGAACACTGAAGCTTTCTTT. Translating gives CASSSFQGMNTEAFF.

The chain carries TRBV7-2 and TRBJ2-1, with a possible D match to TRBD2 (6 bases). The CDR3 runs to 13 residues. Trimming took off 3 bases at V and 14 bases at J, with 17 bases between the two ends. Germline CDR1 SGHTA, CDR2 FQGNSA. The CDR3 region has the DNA TGTGCCAGCAGCTTTGCCCCGGGAGTCTCGAAGTTCTTC. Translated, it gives CASSFAPGVSKFF.